These T cell receptor beta chains were read from a single sample in a study of blood T cell repertoires in COVID-19. Profiled with immunoSEQ multiplex PCR; TCRdb holds only in-frame clones, not every one. The sample holds hundreds of thousands of clones, around 90% seen once. Material: peripheral blood. These receptors all come from a woman between 50 and 59 years old who had recovered from COVID-19. CDR3s include the opening cysteine and the closing phenylalanine or tryptophan. A D gene is named only where the DNA matches it firmly. Clone size is given for some rows only: seen once, a few or many times, or a class if the clone is expanded.

>TRBD1|NA|TRBV6-2/TRBV6-3|TRBJ2-7
CASSTMPGQGRNEQYF
TGTGCCAGCAGTACTATGCCGGGACAGGGGCGCAACGAGCAGTACTTC
>TRBD1|NA|TRBV9|TRBJ1-1
CASSLALTGEAFF
TGTGCCAGCAGCCTAGCCTTGACAGGGGAAGCTTTCTTT
>NA|NA|TRBV14|TRBJ1-1
CASSPRGGSDTEAFF
TGTGCCAGCAGCCCTCGGGGAGGGTCGGACACTGAAGCTTTCTTT
>NA|NA|TRBV6-6|TRBJ1-1
CASARSEMNTEAFF
TGTGCCAGCGCCCGCAGTGAAATGAACACTGAAGCTTTCTTT
>NA|NA|TRBV4-3|TRBJ1-2
CASSQDEGGSRGYGYTF
TGCGCCAGCAGCCAAGATGAAGGAGGCAGTCGGGGCTATGGCTACACCTTC
>NA|NA|TRBV5-6|TRBJ1-3
CASSLGGGRGTIYF
TGTGCCAGCAGCTTGGGCGGGGGAAGAGGAACCATATATTTT
>NA|few|TRBV9|TRBJ1-4
CASSPRGGGATNEKLFF
TGTGCCAGCAGCCCCCGGGGAGGGGGGGCAACTAATGAAAAACTGTTTTTT
>NA|NA|TRBV30|TRBJ1-5
CAWSNGQVVQPQHF
TGTGCCTGGAGTAACGGACAAGTCGTTCAGCCCCAGCATTTT
>TRBD1|NA|TRBV28|TRBJ1-1
CASSEEGTGGWGTEAFF
TGTGCCAGCAGTGAAGAAGGGACAGGGGGCTGGGGCACTGAAGCTTTCTTT
>NA|NA|TRBV10-3|TRBJ2-7
CAISDPTQGGYEQYF
TGTGCCATCAGTGACCCAACTCAGGGGGGTTACGAGCAGTACTTC
>NA|NA|TRBV9|TRBJ1-1
CASSPQGYTEAFF
TGTGCCAGCAGCCCCCAGGGGTACACTGAAGCTTTCTTT
>TRBD1|NA|TRBV7-9|TRBJ1-1
CASSWTGGRDTEAFF
TGTGCCAGCAGCTGGACAGGGGGAAGAGACACTGAAGCTTTCTTT
>NA|NA|TRBV19|TRBJ1-2
CASMESSWYGYTF
TGTGCCAGTATGGAGAGTTCTTGGTATGGCTACACCTTC
>TRBD2|NA|TRBV4-3|TRBJ2-3
CASSQAWAGLAGEDTQYF
TGCGCCAGCAGCCAGGCGTGGGCAGGACTAGCGGGAGAAGATACGCAGTATTTT
>TRBD2|NA|TRBV5-1|TRBJ2-1
CASSPGRGSYNEQFF
TGCGCCAGCAGCCCCGGGAGGGGCAGCTACAATGAGCAGTTCTTC
>NA|few|TRBV5-4|TRBJ1-2
CASRRGGGERRDYGYTF
TGTGCCAGCAGGAGGGGTGGGGGCGAAAGGCGCGACTATGGCTACACCTTC
>NA|NA|TRBV2|TRBJ1-6
CASRYTDSPLHF
TGTGCCAGCAGATACACAGATTCACCCCTCCACTTT
>NA|NA|TRBV21-1|TRBJ1-2
CASSRGRTGYTF
TGTGCCAGCAGCCGGGGAAGAACCGGCTACACCTTC
>NA|NA|TRBV10-3|TRBJ2-7
CAISVRGGGSPEQYF
TGTGCCATCAGTGTCAGGGGAGGGGGTTCGCCCGAGCAGTACTTC
>TRBD1|few|TRBV24-1|TRBJ2-2
CATSVSGTGVSGELFF
TGTGCCACCAGTGTTTCCGGGACAGGGGTCTCCGGGGAGCTGTTTTTT
>NA|NA|TRBV11-2|TRBJ2-3
CASSPGVLATDTQYF
TGTGCCAGCAGCCCCGGAGTTCTCGCCACAGATACGCAGTATTTT
>TRBD2|NA|TRBV5-1|TRBJ2-1
CASSFPRPGTSGSYEQFF
TGCGCCAGCAGCTTTCCACGCCCCGGGACTAGCGGGAGCTATGAGCAGTTCTTC
>NA|NA|TRBV28|TRBJ2-1
CASSLDSSGPPTLEQFF
TGTGCCAGCAGTTTAGATAGCAGCGGACCTCCCACACTCGAGCAGTTCTTC
>NA|NA|TRBV18|TRBJ1-4
CASSRDRQGTNEKLFF
TGTGCCAGCTCACGAGATCGTCAGGGGACTAATGAAAAACTGTTTTTT
>TRBD1|NA|TRBV7-9|TRBJ1-2
CASSGTGEGGYTF
TGTGCCAGCAGCGGGACAGGGGAGGGTGGCTACACCTTC
>TRBD1|NA|TRBV24-1|TRBJ1-2
CATSDPRQGPTYGYTF
TGTGCCACCAGTGACCCTAGACAGGGGCCAACGTATGGCTACACCTTC
>TRBD1|NA|TRBV7-9|TRBJ2-5
CASSSTGGQETQYF
TGTGCCAGCAGCTCGACAGGGGGTCAAGAGACCCAGTACTTC
>NA|NA|TRBV21-1|TRBJ1-2
CASSPRDSLGGYTF
TGTGCCAGCAGCCCGAGGGACTCACTGGGGGGCTACACCTTC
>NA|NA|TRBV6-6|TRBJ1-2
CASSLPMGARGYTF
TGTGCCAGCAGCCTCCCGATGGGGGCGAGGGGCTACACCTTC
>NA|NA|TRBV7-9|TRBJ2-3
CASSLHTDTQYF
TGTGCCAGCAGCTTACACACAGATACGCAGTATTTT
>TRBD1|NA|TRBV2|TRBJ2-2
CASRGYRGRVSTGELFF
TGTGCCAGCAGGGGATACAGGGGGCGAGTAAGCACCGGGGAGCTGTTTTTT
>TRBD1|NA|TRBV11-3|TRBJ2-7
CASSLEAGGHYEQYF
TGTGCCAGCAGCTTAGAGGCAGGGGGCCACTACGAGCAGTACTTC
>NA|once|TRBV30|TRBJ2-7
CAWSSRAGVFYEQYF
TGTGCCTGGAGTTCCCGGGCAGGGGTATTTTACGAGCAGTACTTC
>TRBD1|few|TRBV19|TRBJ1-2
CASRSQGAAGYTF
TGTGCCAGTAGATCCCAGGGGGCCGCTGGCTACACCTTC
>NA|NA|TRBV9|TRBJ2-3
CASSVREWGDTQYF
TGTGCCAGCAGCGTCCGGGAGTGGGGAGATACGCAGTATTTT
>TRBD2|NA|TRBV6-1|TRBJ2-3
CASSAREGHWVDTQYF
TGTGCCAGCAGTGCACGGGAGGGCCATTGGGTTGATACGCAGTATTTT
>TRBD1|NA|TRBV13|TRBJ1-2
CASSFGTGAAGYTF
TGTGCCAGCAGCTTCGGGACAGGGGCGGCGGGCTACACCTTC
>TRBD2|few|TRBV7-2|TRBJ2-3
CASSLRLAGLTDTQYF
TGTGCCAGCAGCTTAAGACTAGCGGGGTTAACAGATACGCAGTATTTT
>NA|NA|TRBV2|TRBJ1-4
CASSEGLGEKLFF
TGTGCCAGCAGTGAGGGACTTGGTGAAAAACTGTTTTTT
>NA|NA|TRBV5-8|TRBJ1-1
CASSLRGLLNTEAFF
TGTGCCAGCAGCTTGCGTGGACTCTTGAACACTGAAGCTTTCTTT
>TRBD1|NA|TRBV19|TRBJ1-1
CASSIGGTGDGAFF
TGTGCCAGTAGTATAGGTGGGACAGGGGATGGAGCTTTCTTT
>TRBD1|NA|TRBV9|TRBJ2-1
CASSVGIQGARNEQFF
TGTGCCAGCAGCGTAGGAATACAGGGGGCTAGGAATGAGCAGTTCTTC
>NA|once|TRBV5-1|TRBJ2-7
CASRVRGGSYEQYF
TGCGCCAGCCGGGTACGGGGAGGCTCCTACGAGCAGTACTTC
>NA|NA|TRBV5-6|TRBJ2-3
CASSASQRLTDTQYF
TGTGCCAGCAGTGCCTCCCAGCGGCTCACAGATACGCAGTATTTT
>TRBD1|NA|TRBV9|TRBJ2-3
CASSVFQGGQGTDTQYF
TGTGCCAGCAGCGTATTCCAGGGGGGACAGGGCACAGATACGCAGTATTTT
>TRBD1|NA|TRBV14|TRBJ1-4
CASSHRQGTTNEKLFF
TGTGCCAGCAGCCACCGACAGGGGACAACTAATGAAAAACTGTTTTTT
>NA|NA|TRBV4-3|TRBJ1-5
CASSQETASNQPQHF
TGCGCCAGCAGCCAAGAAACAGCTAGCAATCAGCCCCAGCATTTT
>TRBD2|NA|TRBV28|TRBJ2-3
CASSLSAGGTDTQYF
TGTGCCAGCAGTCTTTCAGCGGGAGGCACAGATACGCAGTATTTT
>TRBD2|NA|TRBV3-1/TRBV3-2|TRBJ2-3
CASSHRTSGTDTQYF
TGTGCCAGCAGCCACCGGACTAGCGGCACAGATACGCAGTATTTT
>NA|NA|TRBV6-5|TRBJ2-6
CASSYTTIGDFGVLTF
TGTGCCAGCAGTTACACCACGATCGGGGATTTCGGCGTCCTGACTTTC
>TRBD2|NA|TRBV5-1|TRBJ2-2
CASSLGLADEPLFF
TGCGCCAGCAGCTTGGGACTAGCGGACGAGCCGCTGTTTTTT
>NA|NA|TRBV7-9|TRBJ1-2
CASSPRKGGYTF
TGTGCCAGCAGCCCACGTAAGGGGGGCTACACCTTC